The 29 T cell receptor beta chains below all came from one sample that was sequenced in a study of tumor T cells in aggressive B-cell lymphoma (dated by TCRdb to 2016 to 2017). The library was made by the immunoSEQ multiplex PCR assay. Not all clones reach the TCRdb copy of this immuneACCESS table, which keeps in-frame sequences only. Checked studies attribute under half of the gap to unresolved V genes and leave the rest unexplained. The sample records approximately 9,900 clones, roughly 85% of which are singletons. Around 4% of the sample belongs to the ten largest clones. The sequencing input was tumor tissue. Source of these receptors: an adult with diffuse large B cell lymphoma.

The V and J genes are TRBV11-2 and TRBJ2-5; D may be TRBD2 (6 bases). Germline V gives CDR1 SGHAT, CDR2 FQNNGV. This CDR3 has 18 residues. Trimming pared 0 bases from V and 5 bases from J, leaving 22 bases between. The CDR3 coding sequence is TGTGCCAGCAGCTTAGATCACCCCACGGTGGGAGGAGGGGAGACCCAGTACTTC. This translates into CASSLDHPTVGGGETQYF.

The genes are TRBV7-9 and TRBJ2-2; TRBD1 might be the D (5 bases). Trimming cost V 3 bases and J 3 bases, with 14 bases left between them. Germline lookup yields CDR1 SEHNR and CDR2 FQNEAQ (reference sequence). The CDR3 has 16 amino acids. Written as DNA, the CDR3 is TGTGCCAGCAGCTTCGGCAGGGTGAAGCACACCGGGGAGCTGTTTTTT. Translated, it gives CASSFGRVKHTGELFF.

This chain uses TRBV6-1 with TRBJ2-5; possible D gene TRBD2, 5 bases. The CDR3 sequence is 13 residues long. Germline assignment: CDR1 MNHNS and CDR2 SASEGT. The ends were cut back, 5 bases at V and 2 bases at J, with 9 bases in the middle. CDR3 residues: CASSRRGQETQYF. The CDR3 DNA follows: TGTGCCAGCAGTCGCCGGGGACAAGAGACCCAGTACTTC.

This clone was detected a few times. The CDR3 DNA reads as TGTGCCAGCAGTGAGAGGCCAGCCTACGAGCAGTACTTC. Protein sequence: CASSERPAYEQYF. This chain joins TRBV6-1 and TRBJ2-7; no clear D gene. The CDR3 sequence is 13 residues long. CDR1 and CDR2 (germline): MNHNS, SASEGT. Trimming shortened V by 3 bases and J by 2 bases, and 8 bases separated the two germline ends.

The chain couples TRBV28 to TRBJ1-2; TRBD1 is a possible D gene (5 bases). This CDR3 comprises 13 residues. The V gene lost 6 bases and the J gene lost 7 bases, with 15 bases spanning the gap. Germline values: CDR1 MDHEN, CDR2 SYDVKM. CDR3 DNA: TGTGCCAGCAGGGGGCGGATCGTGAGTGGCTACACCTTC. It translates to CASRGRIVSGYTF.

This sequence joins TRBV5-6 and TRBJ1-2; D might be TRBD1 (5 bases). The germline CDR1 and CDR2 sequences are SGHDT and YYEEEE. There are 16 residues in the CDR3. V was pared by 6 bases and J by 3 bases, with 21 bases between. The CDR3 here is CASTRGLRTRDYGYTF. CDR3 DNA sequence: TGTGCCAGCACAAGGGGATTGAGGACCAGGGACTATGGCTACACCTTC.

The rearrangement uses TRBV5-1 and TRBJ2-2, with D possibly TRBD1 on 6 matching bases. Germline V gives CDR1 SGHRS, CDR2 YFSETQ. The length of the CDR3 is 15 residues. Trimming stripped 6 bases from V and 0 bases from J, with 12 bases between. Here the CDR3 DNA reads TGCGCCAGCACCCCAGGGGTTTCGAACACCGGGGAGCTGTTTTTT. This encodes CASTPGVSNTGELFF.

Remarks on this clone: The sample has other DNA sequences that encode this CDR3 too. The chain has TRBV14 and TRBJ1-1, with TRBD1 identical over 9 bases. The germline V gene encodes CDR1 SGHDN and CDR2 FVKESK. The CDR3 contains 15 residues. The V gene end was trimmed by 6 bases and the J gene end by 6 bases; junction bases not matched to a gene: 11. CDR3 nucleotides: TGTGCCAGCAGTCACTACAGGGGGCGCAACGCTGAAGCTTTCTTT. This translates into CASSHYRGRNAEAFF.

The count of this clone is one. V gene TRBV4-1 combines with J gene TRBJ2-7, with a weak D call TRBD2 (5 bases). CDR3 size: 15 residues. The germline V gene has CDR1 MGHRA and CDR2 YSYEKL. Between the trimmed V and J ends, which lost 0 bases and 4 bases, there was a span of 13 bases. CDR3 loop: CASSQDASGIYEQYF. CDR3 DNA: TGCGCCAGCAGCCAAGATGCCAGCGGAATATACGAGCAGTACTTC.

This clone was counted only a few times. The V call is TRBV7-2, the J call TRBJ2-7, with 8 bases lining up with TRBD1. This CDR3 comprises 15 residues. CDR1 and CDR2 from the germline V gene are SGHTA and FQGNSA. V trimming: 6 bases; J trimming: 2 bases; junction bases outside the gene matches: 9. CDR3 loop: CASSFGDRNTYEQYF. The CDR3 DNA sequence: TGTGCCAGCAGTTTCGGGGACAGGAATACCTACGAGCAGTACTTC.

This clone was seen only once. This chain connects TRBV19 to TRBJ2-3; TRBD2 is a possible D gene (6 bases). Germline CDR1 is LNHDA and CDR2 is SQIVND (reference sequence). V was pared by 4 bases and J by 1 base, with 9 bases between. This CDR3 has 14 amino acids. This CDR3 is CASSKGLRTDTQYF. CDR3 in DNA: TGTGCCAGTAGTAAGGGACTCCGCACAGATACGCAGTATTTT.

The CDR3 sequence is CASSQDLSSYNSPLHF. As DNA, the CDR3 is TGCGCCAGCAGCCAAGATTTGAGTTCCTATAATTCACCCCTCCACTTT. The chain has TRBV4-3 and TRBJ1-6; D not certain. Trimming left V 0 bases short and J 1 base short, with 7 bases between. The CDR3 is 16 amino acids. Germline loops: CDR1 LGHNA, CDR2 YSLEER.

This rearrangement joins TRBV30 to TRBJ2-7; TRBD1 agrees at 8 bases. The junction had 5 bases not matched to a gene; V was cut back by 8 bases and J by 2 bases. The CDR3 extends over 12 amino acids. Germline V gene sequence: CDR1 GTSNPN, CDR2 SVGIG (reference sequence). The CDR3 region has the DNA TGTGCCGGGACAGGAGGGGCCTACGAGCAGTACTTC. This encodes CAGTGGAYEQYF.

As DNA, the CDR3 is TGTGCCAGCAGCGGGATGGGACTAGCGAACACCGGGGAGCTGTTTTTT. Translating gives CASSGMGLANTGELFF. The rearrangement uses TRBV11-2 and TRBJ2-2, with 8 bases fitting TRBD2. V shed 5 bases and J 0 bases; nucleotides not matched to a gene: 5. The CDR3 covers 16 residues. Germline lookup yields CDR1 SGHAT and CDR2 FQNNGV.

V and J are TRBV7-2 and TRBJ2-7; D is possibly TRBD2 (5 bases). The CDR3 is made up of 15 amino acids. The germline V and J ends were trimmed by 5 bases and 4 bases, with 18 bases remaining between them. CDR1 and CDR2 from the germline V gene are SGHTA and FQGNSA. The CDR3 here is CASSPEGGFRYEQYF. As DNA, the CDR3 is TGTGCCAGCAGCCCAGAGGGCGGGTTTAGATACGAGCAGTACTTC.

This chain joins TRBV5-6 and TRBJ1-1; D not resolved. V shed 0 bases and J shed 0 bases, with 6 bases lying between them. The CDR3 loop spans 14 amino acids. Germline CDR1 reads SGHDT; CDR2 reads YYEEEE. DNA for the CDR3: TGTGCCAGCAGCTTGGGCAGATTGAACACTGAAGCTTTCTTT. This encodes CASSLGRLNTEAFF.

The chain employs TRBV5-1 and TRBJ1-1; TRBD1 agrees at 7 bases. CDR3 length equals 15 residues. The ends lost 3 bases at V and 1 base at J; junction bases unmatched: 6. Looked up from germline, CDR1 is SGHRS and CDR2 is YFSETQ. The CDR3 DNA is TGCGCCAGCAGCTCCGGGGACAGACCGAACACTGAAGCTTTCTTT. It specifies CASSSGDRPNTEAFF.

This chain connects TRBV27 to TRBJ2-1; D might be TRBD1 (5 bases). The CDR3 sequence is 19 residues long. V gave up 3 bases and J gave up 9 bases, with 30 bases separating them. Germline V CDR1 and CDR2: MNHEY, SMNVEV (reference sequence). The CDR3 sequence is CASSFFGSNLSRIQGEQFF. The DNA for the CDR3 is TGTGCCAGCAGTTTTTTTGGGTCTAATCTCTCTCGAATCCAGGGTGAGCAGTTCTTC.

This chain uses TRBV6-1 with TRBJ2-1; no clear D. The ends were cut back, 6 bases at V and 8 bases at J, with 8 bases in the middle. The CDR3 length is 11 residues. CDR1 and CDR2 (germline): MNHNS, SASEGT. CDR3 bases: TGTGCCAGCAGGAAACTTGATGAGCAGTTCTTC. Encoded protein: CASRKLDEQFF.

This sequence joins TRBV7-9 and TRBJ2-7, with 10 positions matching TRBD2. V shed 2 bases, J shed 5 bases, and the junction held 3 bases outside the gene matches. The CDR3 contains 14 residues. Per germline, CDR1 SEHNR and CDR2 FQNEAQ (reference sequence). The CDR3 nucleotides read TGTGCCAGCAGCTTACTTGGGACTAGCGACGAGCAGTACTTC. It encodes CASSLLGTSDEQYF.

The rearrangement links TRBV28 to TRBJ2-6, with a possible D match to TRBD1 (6 bases). The CDR3 runs 19 residues. Germline CDR1 reads MDHEN; CDR2 reads SYDVKM. Trimming removed 5 bases from V and 0 bases from J, with 20 bases in between. CDR3 DNA sequence: TGTGCCAGCAGTGGGAAGTTGGGACATCATATCTCTGGGGCCAACGTCCTGACTTTC. Amino acid sequence: CASSGKLGHHISGANVLTF.

The V gene is TRBV5-1, the J gene TRBJ1-2; D may be TRBD1 (6 bases). Germline loops: CDR1 SGHRS, CDR2 YFSETQ. The CDR3 loop spans 13 amino acids. Trimming shortened V by 0 bases and J by 8 bases, and 11 bases separated the two germline ends. The CDR3 is CASSLAQGGGYTF. The DNA of the CDR3 is TGCGCCAGCAGCTTGGCACAGGGCGGAGGCTACACCTTC.

The V and J genes are TRBV5-4 and TRBJ2-1; D uncertain. V was clipped by 3 bases and J by 9 bases, with 16 bases between them. Germline assignment: CDR1 SGHNT and CDR2 YYREEE (reference sequence). CDR3 length: 14 amino acids. For the CDR3, the DNA is TGTGCCAGCAGCTGGAAGGCCCAGAGAGGTGAGCAGTTCTTC. Translation gives CASSWKAQRGEQFF.

This clone came up a few times. The gene calls are TRBV7-6 and TRBJ1-1, with D unclear. Trimming left V 5 bases short and J 4 bases short, with 8 bases between. This CDR3 spans 12 amino acids. From germline, CDR1 is SGHVS and CDR2 FNYEAQ. In DNA, the CDR3 is TGTGCCAGCAGCCGGAGTCGCACTGAAGCTTTCTTT. Translation gives CASSRSRTEAFF.

V gene TRBV11-3 combines with J gene TRBJ2-1; D gene unclear. CDR1 is SGHNT, CDR2 YENEEA, per germline. CDR3 size: 14 residues. Trimming pared 3 bases from V and 0 bases from J, leaving 6 bases between. As DNA, the CDR3 is TGTGCCAGCAGCTTTGGCGGCTCCTACAATGAGCAGTTCTTC. It translates to CASSFGGSYNEQFF. The variable domain in full, with the rest retrieved from reference TRBV11-3 and TRBJ2-1, is EAGVVQSPRYKIIEKKQPVAFWCNPISGHNTLYWYLQNLGQGPELLIRYENEEAVDDSQLPKDRFSAERLKGVDSTLKIQPAELGDSAVYLCASSFGGSYNEQFFGPGTRLTVL.

The rearrangement links TRBV7-6 to TRBJ2-3; 12 nucleotides line up with TRBD2. V dropped 0 bases and J dropped 1; count of bases not matched to a gene: 5. The CDR3 totals 18 residues. From germline, CDR1 is SGHVS and CDR2 FNYEAQ. The CDR3 is CASSLALAGGRGTDTQYF. As DNA, the CDR3 is TGTGCCAGCAGCTTAGCACTAGCGGGAGGACGGGGCACAGATACGCAGTATTTT.

The chain carries TRBV21-1 and TRBJ2-5; the table's D call, TRBD1, has no DNA check behind it. TRBV21-1 is recorded as a pseudogene. This CDR3 spans 18 amino acids. CDR3 nucleotide sequence: TGTGCCAGCAGCCTCCCAGTGCCGAACCGGGACAAACAAGAGACCCAGTACTTC. Residues: CASSLPVPNRDKQETQYF.

This rearrangement joins TRBV29-1 to TRBJ2-2; D unresolved. Germline loops: CDR1 SQVTM, CDR2 ANQGSEA. V was clipped by 5 bases and J by 6 bases, with 16 bases between them. There are 14 residues in the CDR3. CDR3 DNA: TGCAGCGTTAAGGAGACTGCGGTACCCGGGGAGCTGTTTTTT. Translating it yields CSVKETAVPGELFF.

The chain joins TRBV11-3 to TRBJ2-1; 9 bases fit TRBD2. The CDR3 is 17 residues long. The ends lost 1 base at V and 2 bases at J; junction bases unmatched: 6. CDR1 SGHNT and CDR2 YENEEA come from the germline V gene. The CDR3 is CASSLGGSGSPYNEQFF. The DNA of the CDR3 is TGTGCCAGCAGCTTAGGGGGTAGCGGGAGTCCCTACAATGAGCAGTTCTTC.